These 17 T cell receptor beta chains share one sample of origin, sequenced in a study of response to subunit inactivated influenza vaccine. MiXCR was run by TCRdb on the RT-PCR reads, yielding one entry per CDR3 protein. In the table there are about 800,000 distinct CDR3 sequences, about 20% of which are singletons. The sample in question was PBMCs from blood, obtained roughly 5 days after vaccination. The receptors stem from a man aged 45-65 years who received an inactivated influenza vaccine.

This clonotype was observed a handful of times. The J gene is TRBJ2-7, the V gene TRBV4-1; TRBD1 matches 9 bases. This CDR3 has 16 amino acids. Germline trimming cut 1 base from V and 3 bases from J; bases unmatched to any gene: 7. Germline V gene data show CDR1 as MGHRA and CDR2 as YSYEKL. Written as DNA, the CDR3 is TGCGCCAGCAGCCAAGTCCTGGGACAGGGCCGCTACGAGCAGTACTTC. This sequence encodes CASSQVLGQGRYEQYF.

This clonotype was found a few times. This CDR3 reads CSASNGLYNEQFF. For the CDR3, the DNA is TGCAGTGCTAGTAACGGACTATACAATGAGCAGTTCTTC. The chain combines TRBV20-1 with TRBJ2-1; D is perhaps TRBD2 (6 bases). Trimming shortened V by 3 bases and J by 4 bases, and 10 bases separated the two germline ends. Per the germline V gene, CDR1 is DFQATT and CDR2 is SNEGSKA (reference sequence). The CDR3 has 13 residues.

In this sample, this clonotype turned up a few times. The CDR3 nucleotides read TGTGCCAGCAGTTACTCAGTTCGCGGTTCCTACGAGCAGTACTTC. Protein sequence: CASSYSVRGSYEQYF. The chain recombines TRBV6-5 with TRBJ2-7; D is ambiguous. Germline V gene sequence: CDR1 MNHEY, CDR2 SVGAGI. This CDR3 region has 15 residues. V lost 0 bases, J lost 1 base, and 10 bases lay in between.

The rearrangement links TRBV20-1 to TRBJ2-1; D is unclear. The CDR3 extends over 14 amino acids. Germline CDR1 is DFQATT and CDR2 is SNEGSKA (reference sequence). The germline V and J ends were trimmed by 5 bases and 0 bases, with 11 bases remaining between them. CDR3 sequence: CSAGGVASYNEQFF. CDR3 DNA sequence: TGCAGTGCTGGCGGAGTAGCCTCCTACAATGAGCAGTTCTTC.

This clonotype has more than one count but fewer than ten. The chain couples TRBV7-9 to TRBJ2-4; D is unclear. CDR3 size: 12 residues. Per germline, CDR1 SEHNR and CDR2 FQNEAQ (reference sequence). Trimming removed 0 bases from V and 8 bases from J, with 5 bases in between. The CDR3 DNA follows: TGTGCCAGCAGCTTAGCCCGGGACATTCAGTACTTC. Protein: CASSLARDIQYF. Full variable domain (rest looked up from reference TRBV7-9 and TRBJ2-4): DTGVSQNPRHKITKRGQNVTFRCDPISEHNRLYWYRQTLGQGPEFLTYFQNEAQLEKSRLLSDRFSAERPKGSFSTLEIQRTEQGDSAMYLCASSLARDIQYFGAGTRLSVL.

V gene TRBV6-2 or TRBV6-3 combines with J gene TRBJ2-1; D is unresolved. Germline V gives CDR1 MNHEY, CDR2 SVGEGT. CDR3 length: 14 residues. V lost 0 bases, J lost 9 bases, and 12 bases lay in between. CDR3 bases: TGTGCCAGCAGTTACTCGGAGTTAGTCGTTGAGCAGTTCTTC. Protein sequence: CASSYSELVVEQFF.

This clonotype was observed a few times. CDR3 in amino acids: CASSQDLGGVPQPQHF. The CDR3 DNA reads TGCGCCAGCAGCCAAGATCTGGGAGGGGTCCCTCAGCCCCAGCATTTT. The chain links TRBV4-3 to TRBJ1-5; TRBD1 might be the D (5 bases). V lost 0 bases and J 6 bases, leaving 15 bases between the germline ends. The CDR3 covers 16 residues. Germline CDR1 is LGHNA and CDR2 is YSLEER.

This clonotype came up many times. This chain connects TRBV6-1 to TRBJ2-1; D is unclear. V was pared by 8 bases and J by 0 bases, with 8 bases between. Germline assignment: CDR1 MNHNS and CDR2 SASEGT. This CDR3 region has 13 residues. The CDR3, as DNA: TGTGCCAGCTCGCGTACCTCCTACAATGAGCAGTTCTTC. Residues: CASSRTSYNEQFF.

On this clonotype: At one end the junction does not follow the germline gene, possibly because of a read error. The chain carries TRBV5-1 and TRBJ2-6, with a possible D match to TRBD1 (5 bases). The CDR3 is 15 amino acids. Germline CDR1 reads SGHRS; CDR2 reads YFSETQ. The DNA for the CDR3 is TGCGCCAGCAGCTCGACGGCCTCTGGGGCCAACGTCCTGAATTTC. Amino acid sequence: CASSSTASGANVLNF.

This clonotype was seen ten or more times. The V and J genes are TRBV20-1 and TRBJ2-1; 9 bases fit TRBD2. The CDR3 totals 16 residues. V trimming: 0 bases; J trimming: 8 bases; junction bases outside the gene matches: 11. CDR1 and CDR2 (germline): DFQATT, SNEGSKA (reference sequence). Written as DNA, the CDR3 is TGCAGTGCTAGAGATTATAGCGGGAGTTCCGCCCATGAGCAGTTCTTC. Translating gives CSARDYSGSSAHEQFF.

In its sample, this clonotype was seen a few times. The genes are TRBV12-3 or TRBV12-4 and TRBJ2-1; D uncertain. Trimming cost V 0 bases and J 0 bases, with 6 bases left between them. CDR3 length: 15 amino acids. Here the CDR3 reads CASSLAHNSYNEQFF. The DNA for the CDR3 is TGTGCCAGCAGTTTAGCACATAACTCCTACAATGAGCAGTTCTTC.

V usage is TRBV4-2 and J usage is TRBJ2-5; 7 bases are a match to TRBD1. V lost 1 base and J lost 3; bases outside the gene matches: 8. Germline CDR1 and CDR2: LGHNA and YNFKEQ. CDR3 size: 16 residues. The CDR3 is CASSQVAGGRKETQYF. The CDR3 bases are TGTGCCAGCAGCCAAGTGGCAGGGGGAAGAAAAGAGACCCAGTACTTC.

The V and J genes are TRBV28 and TRBJ2-7; 8 positions agree with TRBD1. The CDR3 consists of 17 residues. CDR1 and CDR2 from the germline V gene are MDHEN and SYDVKM. Losses at the gene ends were 6 bases for V and 4 bases for J; bases not matched to a gene: 17. DNA for the CDR3: TGTGCCAGCAGGCCGGGACAGGCGTCCTTATTCGAGTACGAGCAGTACTTC. It specifies CASRPGQASLFEYEQYF.

The chain uses TRBV12-3 or TRBV12-4 and TRBJ2-1; D may match TRBD1 or TRBD2 (5 bases each). CDR3 length: 15 residues. Between the trimmed V and J ends, which lost 3 bases and 7 bases, there was a span of 16 bases. CDR3 amino acids: CASSFIGTARNEQFF. CDR3 DNA: TGTGCCAGCAGTTTCATTGGGACCGCGAGAAATGAGCAGTTCTTC.

The rearrangement uses TRBV12-3 or TRBV12-4 and TRBJ2-3, with D possibly matching TRBD2 (7 bases). Trimming removed 5 bases at V and 3 bases at J, with 9 bases between. The CDR3 runs 13 residues. The CDR3 loop is CASSAGATDTQYF. CDR3 DNA sequence: TGTGCCAGCAGTGCGGGGGCGACAGATACGCAGTATTTT.

The rearrangement joins TRBV20-1 to TRBJ2-1; D is tentatively TRBD1 or TRBD2 (8 bases each). The CDR3 covers 21 residues. Trimming left V 1 base short and J 2 bases short, with 30 bases between. In germline, CDR1 is DFQATT, CDR2 SNEGSKA (reference sequence). The CDR3 protein is CSARGQGAWLAGQHTYNEQFF. In DNA form, the CDR3 reads TGCAGTGCTAGAGGGCAGGGGGCTTGGTTAGCGGGGCAACATACCTACAATGAGCAGTTCTTC.

V usage is TRBV9 and J usage is TRBJ1-1, with D possibly TRBD1 on 5 matching bases. Trimming left V 6 bases short and J 1 base short, with 13 bases between. Germline lookup yields CDR1 SGDLS and CDR2 YYNGEE. The CDR3 covers 14 residues. The CDR3 sequence is CASTATGQNTEAFF. CDR3 DNA sequence: TGTGCCAGCACCGCCACCGGACAGAACACTGAAGCTTTCTTT.